The 2 T cell receptor beta chains given below trace back to one sample, sequenced in a study of shared clonotypes between healthy human individuals. Clones were read by immunoSEQ multiplex PCR, and TCRdb kept only the in-frame ones, dropping some. The profile covers some 800,000 clones, with nearly 95% appearing a single time and about 24% taken by the ten largest. Naive CD8 isolation took CD45RO-negative cells positively selected for CCR7 and excluded terminally differentiated effector memory CD45RA+ cells. Specimen: naive CD8+ T cells sorted from blood. The receptor source for this set is a man aged 30 to 39 in good health.

J is TRBJ2-5 and V is TRBV7-9, with 13 bases aligning to TRBD2. Germline V CDR1 and CDR2: SEHNR, FQNEAQ (reference sequence). This CDR3 has 16 residues. The V segment lost 6 bases and the J segment 1 base; nucleotides outside the gene matches: 5. CDR3 nucleotides: TGTGCCAGCAGAAGCGGACTAGCGGGAGTCCAAGAGACCCAGTACTTC. It is translated as CASRSGLAGVQETQYF.

The rearrangement joins TRBV30 to TRBJ2-7; D possibly corresponds to TRBD1 (5 bases). Trimming cost V 7 bases and J 6 bases, with 19 bases left between them. This CDR3 comprises 13 residues. Germline V gene data show CDR1 as GTSNPN and CDR2 as SVGIG (reference sequence). Here the CDR3 reads CASHGPSGLEQYF. CDR3 sequence (DNA): TGTGCCTCGCACGGGCCCTCAGGGCTCGAGCAGTACTTC. Full variable domain (missing parts from reference TRBV30 and TRBJ2-7): SQTIHQWPATLVQPVGSPLSLECTVEGTSNPNLYWYRQAAGRGLQLLFYSVGIGQISSEVPQNLSASRPQDRQFILSSKKLLLSDSGFYLCASHGPSGLEQYFGPGTRLTVT.